A single T cell receptor (beta chain) is shown here with its context. Its antigen is as yet unknown. The record originates from a study of OX40 agonist ivuxolimab in advanced cancers. As for the study in general: The treatment was a fully human IgG2 OX40 agonist, ivuxolimab.

Whole-study findings and limits: On average, a greater number of expanded clones characterised CD8+ T cells relative to CD4+. At 0.1 to 3.0 mg/kg, clonal expansion of CD4+ and CD8+ blood T cells had occurred by week 6. Specificity for antigen went undetermined in the expanded peripheral T cells.

The CDR3 has 11 residues. Trimming pared 0 bases from V and 7 bases from J, leaving 3 bases between. Germline CDR1 is SGHNT and CDR2 is YYREEE (reference sequence). Profiling relied on immunoSEQ multiplex PCR, and the TCRdb table lists in-frame clones only, not all of them. The profile shows 60,000 to 80,000 clones, around 83% of them singletons. V usage is TRBV5-4 and J usage is TRBJ2-3, with no clear D. Sequencing used CD4+ or CD8+ T cells sorted from blood, obtained in a trial of the OX40 agonist ivuxolimab. The TCR originated in an adult with an advanced solid tumor such as melanoma, head and neck, liver or kidney cancer. CDR3 residues: CASSLENTQYF. DNA of the CDR3: TGTGCCAGCAGCTTGGAAAATACGCAGTATTTT.